This TCR beta chain was documented in a study of beta chain features in type 1 diabetes. General study results and limits: Researchers cautioned that cDNA sequencing could over-represent cells with high TCR expression.

Investigators reverse transcribed all isolated RNA, so they sequenced expressed TCRB transcripts. Assay used: immunoSEQ multiplex PCR; TCRdb lists only in-frame clones, some missing. Seen here are 850,000 to 900,000 clones, about a sixth observed once, and the top ten hold 0.02% to 0.03%. Points on this clone: Its antigen is not known.

Germline CDR1 and CDR2: MDHEN and SYDVKM. Trimming removed 6 bases from V and 10 bases from J, with 18 bases in between. CDR3 length: 13 amino acids. Every donor provided one heparinised blood draw, which averaged approximately 120 mL. Staining for CD45RO/CCR7/CD25/CD127/CD95/CD27 allowed sorting of CD4+ naive, central memory, regulatory and stem cell-like memory cells. This chain uses TRBV28 with TRBJ2-5; perhaps TRBD2 as D (6 bases). The source material was naive CD4+ T cells from blood. The sequence derives from a woman aged 18-29 years in good health. The CDR3 DNA sequence: TGTGCCAGCAGGTCTTGGGGGGTTATCGGCCAGTACTTC. It translates to CASRSWGVIGQYF. The whole variable domain, filled in from reference TRBV28 and TRBJ2-5, reads DVKVTQSSRYLVKRTGEKVFLECVQDMDHENMFWYRQDPGLGLRLIYFSYDVKMKEKGDIPEGYSVSREKKERFSLILESASTNQTSMYLCASRSWGVIGQYFGPGTRLLVL.